This T cell receptor beta chain originates from a study of T cell changes during pregnancy in multiple sclerosis. Assay used: immunoSEQ multiplex PCR; TCRdb lists only in-frame clones, some missing. The data show tens of thousands of clones, 92% seen once. The source is a female donor with multiple sclerosis, enrolled in a pregnancy study. The sample consisted of CD4+ T cells from peripheral blood mononuclear cells, taken in the third trimester of pregnancy.

The CDR3 nucleotides are TGTGCCAGCAGCTTAGTGGGGTCAGGGGTGGATGAGCAGTTCTTC. The encoded protein is CASSLVGSGVDEQFF. The chain recombines TRBV11-2 with TRBJ2-1; TRBD1 might be the D (6 bases). The CDR3 is made up of 15 amino acids. Trimming cost V 1 base and J 8 bases, with 15 bases left between them. Germline loops: CDR1 SGHAT, CDR2 FQNNGV.